These 13 T cell receptor beta chains share one sample of origin, sequenced in a study of T-cell memory formation after mild COVID-19. TCRdb reprocessed the 5' RACE reads via MiXCR and lists one record per CDR3 protein. The data contain 400,000 or so distinct CDR3 sequences, 21% of them singletons. The sequencing sample was made of PBMCs or a T cell subset sorted from them (not recorded which). The source is an adult woman who had mild COVID-19 (a few samples of this study predate the infection). Cell type and time point are not known.

This clonotype was seen more than once but under ten times. The chain uses TRBV18 and TRBJ2-1; either TRBD1 or TRBD2 may supply D (5 bases each). V lost 6 bases and J 6 bases, leaving 18 bases between the germline ends. The CDR3 covers 15 residues. From germline, CDR1 is KGHSH and CDR2 LQKENI. CDR3 residues: CASSRGGSGGNEQFF. In DNA form, the CDR3 reads TGTGCCAGCTCTCGGGGCGGATCTGGAGGCAATGAGCAGTTCTTC.

This chain links TRBV29-1 with TRBJ2-1; D not resolved. CDR1 SQVTM and CDR2 ANQGSEA come from the germline V gene. Trimming left V 6 bases short and J 8 bases short, with 14 bases between. CDR3 size: 12 residues. This chain's CDR3 is CSVRKTGDEQFF. The CDR3 bases are TGCAGCGTCAGAAAAACGGGCGATGAGCAGTTCTTC.

The V call is TRBV5-1, the J call TRBJ1-1, with D possibly TRBD1 on 6 matching bases. V was trimmed by 2 bases and J by 1 base, leaving 9 bases between them. This CDR3 spans 14 amino acids. Germline V gene sequence: CDR1 SGHRS, CDR2 YFSETQ. CDR3: CASSFGQPNTEAFF. The CDR3 DNA reads as TGCGCCAGCAGCTTCGGACAGCCGAACACTGAAGCTTTCTTT.

This clonotype showed up just a few times. The chain couples TRBV6-2 or TRBV6-3 to TRBJ2-7, with D unclear. CDR1 and CDR2 from the germline V gene are MNHEY and SVGEGT. Trimming took 6 bases from V and 1 from J, leaving 16 bases between them. The CDR3 contains 15 residues. CDR3 nucleotide sequence: TGTGCCAGCAGGGACCCGGGTCCCACATCCTACGAGCAGTACTTC. This sequence encodes CASRDPGPTSYEQYF.

The gene calls are TRBV7-9 and TRBJ2-5; TRBD2 matches 8 bases. Germline loops: CDR1 SEHNR, CDR2 FQNEAQ (reference sequence). This CDR3 contains 15 residues. The V and J ends lost 5 bases and 7 bases, in that order; junction bases with no gene match: 12. As DNA, the CDR3 is TGTGCCAGCAGCCGGAGTGGCGGGGGGCTGGGGACCCAGTACTTC. Translation: CASSRSGGGLGTQYF.

This clonotype occurred a few times. V gene TRBV3-1 combines with J gene TRBJ2-5, with 10 bases identical to TRBD1. The CDR3 has 14 residues. After removal of 8 bases from V and 5 bases from J, the junction contained 8 bases not matched to a gene. From germline, CDR1 is LGHDT and CDR2 YNNKEL (reference sequence). CDR3 amino acids: CASGRDRGRETQYF. The CDR3 DNA sequence: TGTGCCAGCGGACGGGACAGGGGACGGGAGACCCAGTACTTC.

This clonotype occurred a few times. The V gene is TRBV3-1, the J gene TRBJ2-5; no clear D gene. V gave up 2 bases and J gave up 1 base, with 14 bases separating them. Germline V gene lookup returns CDR1 LGHDT and CDR2 YNNKEL (reference sequence). This CDR3 comprises 16 residues. The CDR3 bases are TGTGCCAGCAGCCAACCCGCATGGGGTCCCCAAGAGACCCAGTACTTC. The encoded protein is CASSQPAWGPQETQYF.

The sample holds a few counts of this clonotype. This chain uses TRBV6-2 or TRBV6-3 with TRBJ2-1, with TRBD2 matching over 11 bases. From germline, CDR1 is MNHEY and CDR2 SVGEGT. Trimming cost V 6 bases and J 4 bases; bases outside gene matches: 8. The CDR3 loop spans 16 amino acids. CDR3 loop: CASSVTSSGGYNEQFF. CDR3 DNA sequence: TGTGCCAGCAGCGTCACTTCTAGCGGGGGGTACAATGAGCAGTTCTTC.

V gene TRBV2 combines with J gene TRBJ2-1; no reliable D call. CDR1 is SNHLY and CDR2 is FYNNEI in the germline V gene. The CDR3 loop spans 14 amino acids. The V and J ends lost 5 bases and 6 bases respectively, with 14 bases between them. CDR3 DNA: TGTGCCAGCAGTTTGTCCGGACGGGTCAATGAGCAGTTCTTC. The encoded protein is CASSLSGRVNEQFF.

This clonotype was seen repeatedly, ten times or more. The gene calls are TRBV19 and TRBJ1-1, with 9 bases that match TRBD1. The germline V gene encodes CDR1 LNHDA and CDR2 SQIVND (reference sequence). With V trimmed by 6 bases and J by 2 bases, 4 bases remained unmatched. The CDR3 sequence is 14 residues long. CDR3 sequence (DNA): TGTGCCAGTAGCCGGGACAGGGCTAACACTGAAGCTTTCTTT. Its protein is CASSRDRANTEAFF.

V usage is TRBV24-1 and J usage is TRBJ2-5, with TRBD1 matching 8 bases. Germline CDR1 reads KGHDR; CDR2 reads SFDVKD. The CDR3 is made up of 16 amino acids. The V gene end was trimmed by 3 bases and the J gene end by 4 bases; junction bases not matched to a gene: 9. The CDR3: CATSDRSGGARETQYF. The CDR3 coding sequence is TGTGCCACCAGTGATCGGTCAGGGGGCGCCAGAGAGACCCAGTACTTC.

This clonotype came up a few times. The J gene is TRBJ2-7, the V gene TRBV20-1, with TRBD2 matching over 9 bases. The CDR3 runs to 14 residues. After removal of 5 bases from V and 9 bases from J, the junction contained 14 bases not matched to a gene. CDR1 DFQATT and CDR2 SNEGSKA come from the germline V gene (reference sequence). The CDR3 DNA is TGCAGTGCTCCGGCCGTGGCTAGCGGGGCGGGGCAGTACTTC. Translated: CSAPAVASGAGQYF.

The rearrangement uses TRBV18 and TRBJ1-6; D may be TRBD1 (5 bases). V was shortened by 6 bases and J by 10 bases, with 28 bases between the two germline ends. The CDR3 extends over 18 amino acids. CDR1 is KGHSH and CDR2 is LQKENI in the germline V gene. CDR3 in DNA: TGTGCCAGCTCCCGCGCACTAAGGGGAACCCCGGATGAATCACCCCTCCACTTT. This encodes CASSRALRGTPDESPLHF.